This T cell receptor beta chain is drawn from a study of regulatory T cells in long-lasting Graves disease. Overall study: Those with persistent Graves' disease had received antithyroid drugs for over 5 years with positive TSH receptor antibodies.

CDR3 size: 15 residues. Trimming pared 6 bases from V and 3 bases from J, leaving 15 bases between. Per the germline V gene, CDR1 is MNHNS and CDR2 is SASEGT. A few counts support this clonotype. The target antigen is unknown. Study-wide results and limits: Lower TCR diversity characterized persistent Graves' patients relative to newly diagnosed patients.

Noted time point: persistent/refractory GD, antithyroid drugs over 5 years with positive TRAb. PBMC RNA served as the TCR library source. Roughly 8.6 milliliters of peripheral blood were drawn into EDTA tubes. Arm-PCR with iRepertoire HTBI primers amplified the CDR3 regions for these TCR beta libraries. TCRdb re-analysed the multiplex PCR reads in MiXCR, keeping a single row per CDR3 protein. Here the sample spans a few hundred thousand distinct CDR3 sequences, 20% to 25% being singletons. The chain links TRBV6-1 to TRBJ1-5; a possible D gene is TRBD1 (5 bases). The sequence came from a middle-aged woman with Graves disease. The sequenced sample was peripheral blood mononuclear cells (PBMCs), obtained when the disease was refractory, from a patient treated with antithyroid drugs. CDR3 residues: CASSPRGDSNQPQHF. DNA for the CDR3: TGTGCCAGCAGCCCCCGGGGCGACTCCAATCAGCCCCAGCATTTT.